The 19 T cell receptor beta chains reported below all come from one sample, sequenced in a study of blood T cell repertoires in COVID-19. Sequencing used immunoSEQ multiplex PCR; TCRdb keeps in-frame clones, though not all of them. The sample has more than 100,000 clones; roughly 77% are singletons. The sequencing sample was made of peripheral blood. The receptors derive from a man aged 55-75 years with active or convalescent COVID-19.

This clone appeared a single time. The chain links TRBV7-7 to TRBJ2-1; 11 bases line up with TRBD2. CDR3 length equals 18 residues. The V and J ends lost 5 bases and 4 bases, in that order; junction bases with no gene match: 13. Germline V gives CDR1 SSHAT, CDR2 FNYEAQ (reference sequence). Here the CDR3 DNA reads TGTGCCAGCAGCCAAGGGGTAACGGGACTAGCGGATTACAATGAGCAGTTCTTC. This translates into CASSQGVTGLADYNEQFF. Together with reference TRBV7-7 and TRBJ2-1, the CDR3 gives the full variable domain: GAGVSQSPRYKVTKRGQDVTLRCDPISSHATLYWYQQALGQGPEFLTYFNYEAQPDKSGLPSDRFSAERPEGSISTLTIQRTEQRDSAMYRCASSQGVTGLADYNEQFFGPGTRLTVL.

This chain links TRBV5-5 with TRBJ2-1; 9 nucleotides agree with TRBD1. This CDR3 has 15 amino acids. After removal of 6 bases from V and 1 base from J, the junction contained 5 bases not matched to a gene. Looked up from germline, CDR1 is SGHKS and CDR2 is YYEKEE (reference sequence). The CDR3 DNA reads TGTGCCAGCAAGGGGGACAGGGCATCCTACAATGAGCAGTTCTTC. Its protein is CASKGDRASYNEQFF.

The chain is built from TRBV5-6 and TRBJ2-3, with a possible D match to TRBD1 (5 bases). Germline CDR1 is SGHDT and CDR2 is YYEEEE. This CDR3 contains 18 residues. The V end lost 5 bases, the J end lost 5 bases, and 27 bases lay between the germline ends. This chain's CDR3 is CASSPETGARYYGDTQYF. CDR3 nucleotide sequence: TGTGCCAGCAGTCCAGAAACAGGAGCTCGGTACTATGGAGATACGCAGTATTTT. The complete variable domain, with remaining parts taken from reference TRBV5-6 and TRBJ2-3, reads DAGVTQSPTHLIKTRGQQVTLRCSPKSGHDTVSWYQQALGQGPQFIFQYYEEEERQRGNFPDRFSGHQFPNYSSELNVNALLLGDSALYLCASSPETGARYYGDTQYFGPGTRLTVL.

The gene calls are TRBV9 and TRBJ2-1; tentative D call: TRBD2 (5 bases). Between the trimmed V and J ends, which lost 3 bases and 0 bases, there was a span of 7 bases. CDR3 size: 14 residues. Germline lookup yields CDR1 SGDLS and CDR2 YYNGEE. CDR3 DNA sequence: TGTGCCAGCAGCGCCGGAGGCTCCTACAATGAGCAGTTCTTC. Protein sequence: CASSAGGSYNEQFF. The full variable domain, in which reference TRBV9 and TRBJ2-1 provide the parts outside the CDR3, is DSGVTQTPKHLITATGQRVTLRCSPRSGDLSVYWYQQSLDQGLQFLIQYYNGEERAKGNILERFSAQQFPDLHSELNLSSLELGDSALYFCASSAGGSYNEQFFGPGTRLTVL.

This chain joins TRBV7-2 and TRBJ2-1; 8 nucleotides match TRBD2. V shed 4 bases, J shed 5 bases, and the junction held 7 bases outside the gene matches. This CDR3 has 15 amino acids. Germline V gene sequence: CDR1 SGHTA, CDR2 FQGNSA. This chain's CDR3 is CASSSSSGPHNEQFF. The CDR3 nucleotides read TGTGCCAGCAGCTCCTCTAGCGGGCCTCACAATGAGCAGTTCTTC.

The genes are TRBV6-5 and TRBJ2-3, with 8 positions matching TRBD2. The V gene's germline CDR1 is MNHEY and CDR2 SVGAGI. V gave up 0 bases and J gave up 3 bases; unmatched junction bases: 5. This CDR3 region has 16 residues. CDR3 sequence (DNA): TGTGCCAGCAGTTACTCGTCTAGCGGGTATACAGATACGCAGTATTTT. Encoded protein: CASSYSSSGYTDTQYF.

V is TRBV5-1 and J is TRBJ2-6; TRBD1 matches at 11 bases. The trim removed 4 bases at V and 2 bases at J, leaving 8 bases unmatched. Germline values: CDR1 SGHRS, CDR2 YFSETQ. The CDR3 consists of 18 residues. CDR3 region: CASSIPGQGAPGANVLTF. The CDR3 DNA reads TGCGCCAGCAGCATCCCCGGACAGGGGGCGCCTGGGGCCAACGTCCTGACTTTC.

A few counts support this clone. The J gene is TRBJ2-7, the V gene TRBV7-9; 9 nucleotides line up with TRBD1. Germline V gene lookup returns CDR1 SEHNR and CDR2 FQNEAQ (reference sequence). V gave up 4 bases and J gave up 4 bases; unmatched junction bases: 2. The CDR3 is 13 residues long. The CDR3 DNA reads TGTGCCAGCAGCTCCGACAGGGGGTACGAGCAGTACTTC. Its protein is CASSSDRGYEQYF.

The CDR3 bases are TGTGCCAGCAGTCCCAGGGTTTCAGAGACCCAGTACTTC. Translated, it gives CASSPRVSETQYF. The chain couples TRBV6-6 to TRBJ2-5, with a weak D call TRBD1 (5 bases). This CDR3 region has 13 residues. Trimming removed 5 bases from V and 4 bases from J, with 11 bases in between. Germline V gives CDR1 MNHNY, CDR2 SVGAGI (reference sequence).

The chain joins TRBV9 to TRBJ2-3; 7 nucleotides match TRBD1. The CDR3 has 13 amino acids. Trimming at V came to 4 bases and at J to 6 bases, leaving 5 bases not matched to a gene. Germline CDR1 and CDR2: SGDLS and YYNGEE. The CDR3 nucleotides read TGTGCCAGCAGCTTCAGGGGGTCTGATACGCAGTATTTT. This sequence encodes CASSFRGSDTQYF.

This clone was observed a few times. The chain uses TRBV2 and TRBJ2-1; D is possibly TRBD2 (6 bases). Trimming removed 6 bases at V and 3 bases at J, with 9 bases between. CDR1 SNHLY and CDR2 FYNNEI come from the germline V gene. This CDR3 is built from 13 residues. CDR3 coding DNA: TGTGCCAGCAGCCCCGGGGGCTACAATGAGCAGTTCTTC. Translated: CASSPGGYNEQFF.

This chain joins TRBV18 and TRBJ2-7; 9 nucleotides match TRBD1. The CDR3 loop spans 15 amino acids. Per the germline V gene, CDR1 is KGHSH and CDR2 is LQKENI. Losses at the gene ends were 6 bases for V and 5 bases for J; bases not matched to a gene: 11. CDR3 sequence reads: CASSPTGQGPHEQYF. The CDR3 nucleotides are TGTGCCAGCTCTCCGACCGGACAGGGGCCCCACGAGCAGTACTTC.

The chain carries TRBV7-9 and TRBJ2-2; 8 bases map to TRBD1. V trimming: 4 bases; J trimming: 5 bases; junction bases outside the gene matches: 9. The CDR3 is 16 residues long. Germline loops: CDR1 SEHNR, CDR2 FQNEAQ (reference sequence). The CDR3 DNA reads TGTGCCAGCAGCTCTCGGACAGGGTTGTATACCGGGGAGCTGTTTTTT. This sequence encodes CASSSRTGLYTGELFF.

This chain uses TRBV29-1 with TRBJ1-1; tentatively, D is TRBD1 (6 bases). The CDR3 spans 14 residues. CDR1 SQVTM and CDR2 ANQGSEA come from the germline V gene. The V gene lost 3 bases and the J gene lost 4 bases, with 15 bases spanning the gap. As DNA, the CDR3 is TGCAGCGTTGACAGGGAGGGGGTAAGCACTGAAGCTTTCTTT. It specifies CSVDREGVSTEAFF.

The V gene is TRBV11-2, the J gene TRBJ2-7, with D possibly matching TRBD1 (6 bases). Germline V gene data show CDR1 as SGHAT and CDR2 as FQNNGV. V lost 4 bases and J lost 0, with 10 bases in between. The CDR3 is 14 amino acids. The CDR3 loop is CASSSLQGSYEQYF. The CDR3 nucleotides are TGTGCCAGCAGCTCCCTACAGGGCTCCTACGAGCAGTACTTC.

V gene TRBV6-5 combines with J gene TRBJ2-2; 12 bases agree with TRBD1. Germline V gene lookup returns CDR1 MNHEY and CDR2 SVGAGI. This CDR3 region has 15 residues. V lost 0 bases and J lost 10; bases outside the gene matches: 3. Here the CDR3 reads CASSYSGQGAAELFF. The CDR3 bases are TGTGCCAGCAGTTACTCGGGACAGGGGGCGGCGGAGCTGTTTTTT.

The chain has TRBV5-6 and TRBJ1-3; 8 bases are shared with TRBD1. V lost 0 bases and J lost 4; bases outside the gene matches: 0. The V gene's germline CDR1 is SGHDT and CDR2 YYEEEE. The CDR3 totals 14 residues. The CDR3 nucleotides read TGTGCCAGCAGCTTGGGACAGGGGGGAAACACCATATATTTT. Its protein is CASSLGQGGNTIYF.

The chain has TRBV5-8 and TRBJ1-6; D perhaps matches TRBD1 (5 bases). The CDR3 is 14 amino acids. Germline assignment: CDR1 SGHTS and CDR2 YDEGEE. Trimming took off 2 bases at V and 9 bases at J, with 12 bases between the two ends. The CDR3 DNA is TGTGCCAGCAGCTTATGGGGCAGGGTTTCACCCCTCCACTTT. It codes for CASSLWGRVSPLHF. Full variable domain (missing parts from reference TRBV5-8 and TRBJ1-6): EAGVTQSPTHLIKTRGQQATLRCSPISGHTSVYWYQQALGLGLQFLLWYDEGEERNRGNFPPRFSGRQFPNYSSELNVNALELEDSALYLCASSLWGRVSPLHFGNGTRLTVT.

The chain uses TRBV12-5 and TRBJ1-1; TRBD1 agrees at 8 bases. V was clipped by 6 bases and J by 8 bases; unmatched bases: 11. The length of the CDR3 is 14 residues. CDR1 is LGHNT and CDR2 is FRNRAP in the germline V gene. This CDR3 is CASGRPIWDREAFF. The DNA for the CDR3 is TGTGCTAGTGGCCGACCGATCTGGGACAGGGAAGCTTTCTTT.